What follows is one T cell receptor beta chain and its context. Its cognate antigen is unknown. V was cut by 5 bases and J by 1 base, with 24 bases left in between. In germline, CDR1 is SNHLY, CDR2 FYNNEI. The CDR3 loop spans 18 amino acids. One entry per CDR3 protein results from TCRdb running MiXCR on the RT-PCR reads. The data hold around 500,000 distinct CDR3 sequences, with approximately 10% observed a single time. The sample comes from a study of response to subunit inactivated influenza vaccine. Notes on the study in general: Each seasonal influenza vaccination, the authors suggested, recruits few new T cells.

Sequences were derived from PBMCs from blood, sampled roughly 6 weeks after vaccination. The chain combines TRBV2 with TRBJ2-7; possibly TRBD1 or TRBD2 for D (5 bases each). This TCR was recovered from a man aged 45 to 65 who received an inactivated influenza vaccine. CDR3 region: CASSQGTPNPTPSYEQYF. The CDR3 DNA reads TGTGCCAGCAGTCAAGGGACCCCTAATCCGACACCTTCCTACGAGCAGTACTTC.